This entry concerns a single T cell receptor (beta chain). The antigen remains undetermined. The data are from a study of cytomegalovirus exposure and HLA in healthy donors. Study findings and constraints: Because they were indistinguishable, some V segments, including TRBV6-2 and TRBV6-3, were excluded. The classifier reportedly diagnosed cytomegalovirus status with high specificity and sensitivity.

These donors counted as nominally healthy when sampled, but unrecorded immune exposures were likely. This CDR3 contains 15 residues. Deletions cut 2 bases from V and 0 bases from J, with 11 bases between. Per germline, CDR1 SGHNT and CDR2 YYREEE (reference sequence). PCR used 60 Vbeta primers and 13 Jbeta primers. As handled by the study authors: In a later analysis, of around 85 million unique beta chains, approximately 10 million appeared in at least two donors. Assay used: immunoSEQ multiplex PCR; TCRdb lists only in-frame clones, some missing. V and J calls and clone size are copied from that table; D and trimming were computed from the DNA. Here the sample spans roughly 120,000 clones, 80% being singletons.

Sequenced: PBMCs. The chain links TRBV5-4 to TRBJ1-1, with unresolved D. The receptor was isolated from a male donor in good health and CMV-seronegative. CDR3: CASSLIGGMNTEAFF. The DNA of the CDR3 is TGTGCCAGCAGCTTAATCGGAGGGATGAACACTGAAGCTTTCTTT.